A selection of T cell receptor beta chains follows, all from one sample in a study of T cells in Graves' hyperthyroidism and ophthalmopathy. Using its own MiXCR run on the multiplex PCR reads, TCRdb lists one record per CDR3 protein. Of fewer than 700,000 distinct CDR3 sequences detected, roughly 18% appear once; the ten largest clones hold 17%. The sequencing input was blood. The receptors stem from a woman in her late teens or twenties with Graves' ophthalmopathy. Each CDR3 is given without its conserved first and last residue.

J	V	CDR3
TRBJ2-5	TRBV6-1	ASSEQGETQY
TRBJ2-7	TRBV20-1	SARPLRYEQY
TRBJ2-1	TRBV2	ASSEGHANGNEQF
TRBJ2-5	TRBV7-9	ASSLFTGPAETQY
TRBJ2-3	TRBV7-9	ASSPPSGATDTQY
TRBJ2-5	TRBV7-8	ASSARRPRERLGMLETQY
TRBJ1-4	TRBV28	ASSLYEKLF
TRBJ1-5	TRBV19	ASSARDAHNQPQH
TRBJ2-7	TRBV28	ASSLLRLAGGWTGGYEQY
TRBJ1-2	TRBV7-2	ASSPADFYGYT
TRBJ1-5	TRBV6-1	ASSEEGRGAQPQH
TRBJ2-1	TRBV11-3	ASSSRLAGVSNEQF
TRBJ2-1	TRBV12-3/TRBV12-4	ASTSTSGGPRMYNEQF
TRBJ1-2	TRBV6-1	ASRTDRAIGYT
TRBJ2-3	TRBV5-5	ASGTPGTDTQY
TRBJ2-7	TRBV4-3	ASSQWAGYEQY
TRBJ2-7	TRBV20-1	SASARTSGSYEQY
TRBJ1-3	TRBV12-3/TRBV12-4	ASSFTNTIY
TRBJ2-5	TRBV7-2	ASSEVGGGPETQY
TRBJ1-2	TRBV6-6	ASSYVPGRAGYT
TRBJ2-7	TRBV15	ATSRPFIAGGTYEQY
TRBJ2-1	TRBV28	ASSPHPRITYNEQF